Listed here are 11 T cell receptor beta chains from one sample, sequenced in a study of blood T cells in healthy people across ages. Primed by a sample-barcoded 5' primer and a J-beta primer mix, a second PCR proceeded for 7 to 11 cycles. TCRdb re-called the 5' RACE reads with MiXCR, one entry per CDR3 protein. Of 780,000 or so distinct CDR3 sequences detected, approximately 53% appear once; the ten largest clones hold under 30%. Sequences were obtained from blood. These receptors were collected from a man aged 35-49 years in good health.

This chain joins TRBV20-1 and TRBJ1-1, with D perhaps matching TRBD1 (5 bases). The CDR3 contains 14 residues. V gave up 3 bases and J gave up 4 bases, with 15 bases separating them. CDR1 DFQATT and CDR2 SNEGSKA come from the germline V gene (reference sequence). The CDR3 protein is CSASRGMVGTEAFF. CDR3 nucleotides: TGCAGTGCTAGTAGGGGTATGGTAGGCACTGAAGCTTTCTTT.

The genes are TRBV6-2 or TRBV6-3 and TRBJ2-7; TRBD2 agrees at 14 bases. CDR1 is MNHEY, CDR2 SVGEGT, per germline. V trimming: 6 bases; J trimming: 3 bases; junction bases outside the gene matches: 4. The CDR3 totals 15 residues. CDR3 nucleotides: TGTGCCAGCAGACTGGGACTAGCGGGAGTCTACGAGCAGTACTTC. Amino acids: CASRLGLAGVYEQYF.

The CDR3 protein is CSVDGGAERRERNEQFF. The CDR3 nucleotides are TGCAGCGTTGATGGGGGGGCTGAAAGGCGGGAGCGCAATGAGCAGTTCTTC. This chain uses TRBV29-1 with TRBJ2-1; tentatively, D is TRBD2 (7 bases). Trimming shortened V by 3 bases and J by 6 bases, and 24 bases separated the two germline ends. The germline gives CDR1 SQVTM, CDR2 ANQGSEA. This CDR3 has 17 amino acids.

The chain links TRBV7-2 to TRBJ2-5, with 12 bases lining up with TRBD2. Germline V lookup: CDR1 SGHTA, CDR2 FQGNSA. The CDR3 is 15 amino acids. The trim removed 11 bases at V and 5 bases at J, leaving 12 bases unmatched. The CDR3 loop reads CASKGLAGGHETQYF. In DNA form, the CDR3 reads TGTGCCTCCAAAGGGCTAGCGGGGGGGCACGAGACCCAGTACTTC.

The DNA of the CDR3 is TGTGCCAGCGGGGGCAACACAGATACGCAGTATTTT. Translated, it gives CASGGNTDTQYF. This sequence joins TRBV27 and TRBJ2-3; possible D gene TRBD1, 6 bases. Germline-derived CDR1 and CDR2 are MNHEY and SMNVEV (reference sequence). Trimming took off 8 bases at V and 2 bases at J, with 8 bases between the two ends. The CDR3 totals 12 residues.

The rearrangement links TRBV4-1 to TRBJ2-2, with TRBD2 identical over 11 bases. Germline CDR1 and CDR2: MGHRA and YSYEKL. The V gene end was trimmed by 3 bases and the J gene end by 8 bases; junction bases not matched to a gene: 8. This CDR3 contains 16 residues. The CDR3 DNA follows: TGCGCCAGCAGCCATTTAGTTACTAGCGGGGGAGGGGAGCTGTTTTTT. It translates to CASSHLVTSGGGELFF.

CDR3 in amino acids: CASSPREDTEAFF. CDR3 bases: TGTGCCAGCAGCCCCCGAGAAGACACTGAAGCTTTCTTT. The chain couples TRBV7-6 to TRBJ1-1, with no clear D. Deletions cut 5 bases from V and 3 bases from J, with 10 bases between. The CDR3 extends over 13 amino acids. Germline values: CDR1 SGHVS, CDR2 FNYEAQ.

This clonotype has just a few counts. J is TRBJ2-3 and V is TRBV18; D possibly corresponds to TRBD1 (5 bases). From germline, CDR1 is KGHSH and CDR2 LQKENI. V was pared by 1 base and J by 4 bases, with 9 bases between. The CDR3 sequence is 14 residues long. In DNA form, the CDR3 reads TGTGCCAGCTCACCACTCCCAGGGTCAGATACGCAGTATTTT. Its protein product is CASSPLPGSDTQYF.

This chain joins TRBV20-1 and TRBJ2-1, with TRBD2 identical over 12 bases. This CDR3 region has 12 residues. Trimming removed 3 bases from V and 14 bases from J; junction bases left unmatched: 5. The germline gives CDR1 DFQATT, CDR2 SNEGSKA (reference sequence). This chain's CDR3 is CSASTSGRMEFF. Here the CDR3 DNA reads TGCAGTGCTAGTACTAGCGGGAGGATGGAGTTCTTC.

The V call is TRBV5-1, the J call TRBJ2-5; perhaps D is TRBD1 or TRBD2 (6 bases each). V lost 0 bases to trimming and J lost 4 bases, with 13 bases between them. There are 15 residues in the CDR3. Per the germline V gene, CDR1 is SGHRS and CDR2 is YFSETQ. CDR3 in amino acids: CASSLEGGRSETQYF. The CDR3, as DNA: TGCGCCAGCAGCTTGGAAGGGGGGAGGTCAGAGACCCAGTACTTC.

This clonotype has a handful of counts. The V call is TRBV2, the J call TRBJ2-5; D call uncertain. The CDR3 length is 14 residues. Germline CDR1 and CDR2: SNHLY and FYNNEI. Trimming took 3 bases from V and 5 from J, leaving 13 bases between them. The CDR3 sequence is CASSDTIPWETQYF. The CDR3 DNA follows: TGTGCCAGCAGTGATACCATCCCCTGGGAGACCCAGTACTTC.